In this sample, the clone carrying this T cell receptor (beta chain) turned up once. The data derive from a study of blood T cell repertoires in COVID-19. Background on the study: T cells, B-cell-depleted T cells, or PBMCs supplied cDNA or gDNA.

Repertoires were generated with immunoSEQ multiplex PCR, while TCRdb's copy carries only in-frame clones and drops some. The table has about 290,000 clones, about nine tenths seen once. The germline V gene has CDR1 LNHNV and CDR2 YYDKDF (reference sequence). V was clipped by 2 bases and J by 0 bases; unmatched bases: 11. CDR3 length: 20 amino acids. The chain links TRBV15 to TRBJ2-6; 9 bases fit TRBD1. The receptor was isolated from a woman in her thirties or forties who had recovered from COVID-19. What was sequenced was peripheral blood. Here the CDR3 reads CATSRWTRTGAFSGANVLTF. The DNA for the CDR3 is TGTGCCACCAGCAGATGGACTAGGACAGGGGCTTTCTCTGGGGCCAACGTCCTGACTTTC.